One and the same sample provided the 25 T cell receptor beta chains below, sequenced in a study of T cell responses to AZD1222 COVID-19 vaccine. The table came from immunoSEQ multiplex PCR; TCRdb's copy has only in-frame clones and leaves some out. The sample yields around 130,000 clones, roughly 86% seen once. This specimen consisted of peripheral blood, obtained on day 0 of AZD1222 vaccination. The receptors derive from an adult in good health.

The chain combines TRBV10-3 with TRBJ1-2; D remains unclear. V lost 6 bases to trimming and J lost 2 bases, with 10 bases between them. This CDR3 has 13 amino acids. Germline V lookup: CDR1 ENHRY, CDR2 SYGVKD. The CDR3 region is CAISYEANYGYTF. CDR3 nucleotides: TGTGCCATCAGCTACGAGGCGAACTATGGCTACACCTTC.

The chain links TRBV7-3 to TRBJ2-2; 15 bases are a match to TRBD2. Germline V gene lookup returns CDR1 SGHTA and CDR2 FQGTGA. CDR3 length equals 19 residues. The junction had 7 bases not matched to a gene; V was cut back by 5 bases and J by 0 bases. CDR3 DNA sequence: TGTGCCAGCAGCCCAGGGACTAGCGGGGGGATCGCGAACACCGGGGAGCTGTTTTTT. Translating gives CASSPGTSGGIANTGELFF.

This clone was seen a single time. This chain links TRBV30 with TRBJ2-3, with D unresolved. V was shortened by 0 bases and J by 6 bases, with 4 bases between the two germline ends. The CDR3 consists of 11 residues. Germline V CDR1 and CDR2: GTSNPN, SVGIG (reference sequence). The CDR3 DNA is TGTGCCTGGAGTGTACTGGATACGCAGTATTTT. This codes for CAWSVLDTQYF.

This chain connects TRBV19 to TRBJ1-5; D is perhaps TRBD1 (5 bases). Trimming cost V 3 bases and J 3 bases, with 24 bases left between them. The CDR3 has 19 amino acids. Germline lookup yields CDR1 LNHDA and CDR2 SQIVND (reference sequence). CDR3 in DNA: TGTGCCAGTAGTATTTCGGTTCTACGGGGAGGGGCTAACAATCAGCCCCAGCATTTT. It is translated as CASSISVLRGGANNQPQHF.

This chain uses TRBV7-2 with TRBJ2-3, with a tentative D call TRBD2 (7 bases). The V and J ends lost 5 bases and 1 base respectively, with 13 bases between them. This CDR3 spans 15 amino acids. From germline, CDR1 is SGHTA and CDR2 FQGNSA. The CDR3 sequence is CASSRGDIRTDTQYF. CDR3 DNA: TGTGCCAGCAGCCGGGGGGACATCCGCACAGATACGCAGTATTTT.

This chain joins TRBV10-2 and TRBJ2-1; weak D call: TRBD1 (6 bases). V shed 5 bases and J shed 0 bases, with 17 bases lying between them. The CDR3 loop spans 17 amino acids. Germline V gene data show CDR1 as WSHSY and CDR2 as SAAADI. CDR3 in DNA: TGCGCCAGCAGTATTTTCCCGGGACACCTCTCCTACAATGAGCAGTTCTTC. This sequence encodes CASSIFPGHLSYNEQFF.

The chain links TRBV6-2 or TRBV6-3 to TRBJ1-2; TRBD1 aligns across 10 bases. This CDR3 region has 16 residues. Per germline, CDR1 MNHEY and CDR2 SVGEGT. The V gene end was trimmed by 5 bases and the J gene end by 4 bases; junction bases not matched to a gene: 10. The CDR3 loop reads CASSRIPGQGIYGYTF. The CDR3, as DNA: TGTGCCAGCAGTCGAATCCCGGGACAGGGGATCTATGGCTACACCTTC.

The chain links TRBV6-4 to TRBJ2-6, with a tentative D call TRBD1 (7 bases). V dropped 6 bases and J dropped 0 bases, with 21 bases sitting between them. The CDR3 is 19 amino acids. The germline gives CDR1 MRHNA, CDR2 SNTAGT. CDR3 protein: CASSRDLGQVGSGANVLTF. The CDR3 DNA reads TGTGCCAGCAGCCGGGACTTAGGACAGGTCGGCTCTGGGGCCAACGTCCTGACTTTC.

The gene calls are TRBV7-2 and TRBJ2-7, with 10 bases lining up with TRBD2. The V gene's germline CDR1 is SGHTA and CDR2 FQGNSA. The V segment lost 1 base and the J segment 1 base; nucleotides outside the gene matches: 4. CDR3 length: 16 amino acids. The CDR3, as DNA: TGTGCCAGCAGCTTAGTGGGTAGCGGGGGGTCCTACGAGCAGTACTTC. Translating gives CASSLVGSGGSYEQYF.

The CDR3: CASSSTSGTSYNEQFF. The CDR3 DNA follows: TGTGCCAGCAGTTCCACTAGCGGCACATCCTACAATGAGCAGTTCTTC. The gene calls are TRBV27 and TRBJ2-1; TRBD2 matches at 8 bases. Germline CDR1 reads MNHEY; CDR2 reads SMNVEV (reference sequence). The junction had 6 bases not matched to a gene; V was cut back by 4 bases and J by 1 base. The CDR3 is 16 amino acids.

This clone was counted at least ten times. The V call is TRBV11-2, the J call TRBJ1-1; D remains unclear. V was clipped by 0 bases and J by 1 base, with 3 bases between them. The germline gives CDR1 SGHAT, CDR2 FQNNGV. There are 13 residues in the CDR3. The CDR3 DNA follows: TGTGCCAGCAGCTTAGAGGGGAACACTGAAGCTTTCTTT. Protein: CASSLEGNTEAFF.

Remarks on this clone: This sample includes further DNA sequences coding for the same CDR3. The chain links TRBV28 to TRBJ2-7; D unresolved. V shed 5 bases and J shed 4 bases, with 6 bases lying between them. Looked up from germline, CDR1 is MDHEN and CDR2 is SYDVKM. The CDR3 length is 11 residues. CDR3 protein: CASSVTYEQYF. The CDR3 nucleotides read TGTGCCAGCAGTGTAACTTACGAGCAGTACTTC.

This clone was recorded once. The chain is built from TRBV5-1 and TRBJ1-3; D not certain. V lost 4 bases to trimming and J lost 3 bases, with 14 bases between them. CDR1 is SGHRS, CDR2 YFSETQ, per germline. The CDR3 sequence is 15 residues long. The CDR3: CASSKTHLLGNTIYF. CDR3 sequence (DNA): TGCGCCAGCAGCAAGACACACCTACTTGGAAACACCATATATTTT.

The rearrangement joins TRBV5-6 to TRBJ2-5, with D perhaps TRBD2 (5 bases). There are 15 residues in the CDR3. V was pared by 4 bases and J by 1 base, with 14 bases between. The germline V gene encodes CDR1 SGHDT and CDR2 YYEEEE. CDR3 bases: TGTGCCAGCAGCCTCGAGGAGGCGGCCCAAGAGACCCAGTACTTC. This encodes CASSLEEAAQETQYF.

This clone was seen more than once but under ten times. J is TRBJ2-3 and V is TRBV18; 7 bases fit TRBD1. Germline assignment: CDR1 KGHSH and CDR2 LQKENI. This CDR3 is 18 amino acids long. V trimming: 3 bases; J trimming: 1 base; junction bases outside the gene matches: 13. The CDR3 loop is CASSPDRARAARTDTQYF. The DNA for the CDR3 is TGTGCCAGCTCACCCGACAGGGCCAGAGCGGCACGCACAGATACGCAGTATTTT. Variable domain in full (rest from reference TRBV18 and TRBJ2-3): NAGVMQNPRHLVRRRGQEARLRCSPMKGHSHVYWYRQLPEEGLKFMVYLQKENIIDESGMPKERFSAEFPKEGPSILRIQQVVRGDSAAYFCASSPDRARAARTDTQYFGPGTRLTVL.

This chain uses TRBV28 with TRBJ1-1; 7 bases map to TRBD1. The CDR3 sequence is 15 residues long. The junction had 8 bases not matched to a gene; V was cut back by 6 bases and J by 1 base. Germline V gene data show CDR1 as MDHEN and CDR2 as SYDVKM. The CDR3 nucleotides read TGTGCCAGCAGCGAGCCGGGACAGAGGAACACTGAAGCTTTCTTT. Amino acids: CASSEPGQRNTEAFF.

The V call is TRBV6-8, the J call TRBJ2-1; D uncertain. CDR3 length: 12 residues. V lost 5 bases and J lost 8, with 10 bases in between. CDR1 MNHGY and CDR2 SAAAGT come from the germline V gene. The CDR3 reads CASSLGMDEQFF. The CDR3 DNA sequence: TGTGCCAGCAGTCTGGGGATGGATGAGCAGTTCTTC.

This chain links TRBV6-1 with TRBJ1-3; a possible D gene is TRBD1 (5 bases). V dropped 5 bases and J dropped 4 bases, with 12 bases sitting between them. Germline V gene lookup returns CDR1 MNHNS and CDR2 SASEGT. The CDR3 is made up of 14 amino acids. CDR3: CASSTREFGNTIYF. The CDR3 nucleotides read TGTGCCAGCAGTACCAGGGAGTTCGGAAACACCATATATTTT.

The rearrangement uses TRBV27 and TRBJ1-1; D uncertain. Germline values: CDR1 MNHEY, CDR2 SMNVEV (reference sequence). The CDR3 has 14 amino acids. V lost 3 bases to trimming and J lost 2 bases, with 10 bases between them. CDR3 in DNA: TGTGCCAGCAGTTTTTTAGGCGGTAACACTGAAGCTTTCTTT. Protein product: CASSFLGGNTEAFF.

This chain joins TRBV14 and TRBJ2-3; D possibly corresponds to TRBD1 (6 bases). V lost 3 bases to trimming and J lost 8 bases, with 12 bases between them. There are 13 residues in the CDR3. Germline CDR1 SGHDN, CDR2 FVKESK. The CDR3 DNA follows: TGTGCCAGCAGCCAGAACAGGGTCGGTACGCAGTATTTT. It yields the protein CASSQNRVGTQYF. Looking up the rest from reference TRBV14 and TRBJ2-3 gives the full variable domain: EAGVTQFPSHSVIEKGQTVTLRCDPISGHDNLYWYRRVMGKEIKFLLHFVKESKQDESGMPNNRFLAERTGGTYSTLKVQPAELEDSGVYFCASSQNRVGTQYFGPGTRLTVL.

The chain combines TRBV19 with TRBJ1-5, with D tentatively TRBD1 (6 bases). V was cut by 4 bases and J by 5 bases, with 18 bases left in between. Germline V gene sequence: CDR1 LNHDA, CDR2 SQIVND (reference sequence). The CDR3 runs 16 residues. The CDR3 sequence is CASSTPGGQGDQPQHF. CDR3 coding DNA: TGTGCCAGTAGTACCCCCGGGGGGCAGGGCGATCAGCCCCAGCATTTT.

The CDR3 bases are TGTGCCTGGAGTATACCTAGCGGGAGGCATAAAGAGACCCAGTACTTC. It is translated as CAWSIPSGRHKETQYF. The rearrangement joins TRBV30 to TRBJ2-5; the match to TRBD2 covers 11 bases. With 2 bases clipped from V and 3 bases from J, the junction kept 8 bases outside the gene matches. CDR3 length equals 16 residues. Per the germline V gene, CDR1 is GTSNPN and CDR2 is SVGIG (reference sequence).

This chain's CDR3 is CSVEGMTGADTEAFF. The CDR3 DNA reads as TGCAGCGTTGAAGGCATGACAGGGGCGGACACTGAAGCTTTCTTT. The V gene is TRBV29-1, the J gene TRBJ1-1, with TRBD1 identical over 8 bases. The V segment lost 1 base and the J segment 3 bases; nucleotides outside the gene matches: 7. Germline loops: CDR1 SQVTM, CDR2 ANQGSEA. The CDR3 contains 15 residues.

The chain uses TRBV2 and TRBJ2-7; the match to TRBD2 covers 10 bases. This CDR3 is built from 14 residues. Trimming cost V 7 bases and J 3 bases; bases outside gene matches: 6. Germline CDR1 and CDR2: SNHLY and FYNNEI. The CDR3 sequence is CASNQAGGRYEQYF. The DNA for the CDR3 is TGTGCCAGCAATCAAGCGGGGGGGCGCTACGAGCAGTACTTC.

V gene TRBV20-1 combines with J gene TRBJ2-2; a possible D gene is TRBD2 (6 bases). The CDR3 totals 14 residues. V dropped 6 bases and J dropped 0 bases, with 11 bases sitting between them. The V gene's germline CDR1 is DFQATT and CDR2 SNEGSKA (reference sequence). The CDR3 DNA reads TGCAGTGCCAGTAGCGGATCGAACACCGGGGAGCTGTTTTTT. This translates into CSASSGSNTGELFF.